A selection of T cell receptor beta chains follows, all from one sample in a study of blood T cell repertoires in COVID-19. Using immunoSEQ multiplex PCR, the repertoire was profiled, and TCRdb retains in-frame clones only, with some absent. This sample has about 210,000 clones; roughly 90% occur once, and the top ten carry 10%. Sequenced: PBMCs or T cells enriched from blood (not recorded which). All receptors come from a man between 18 and 29 years old with acute COVID-19. Both conserved end residues are part of each CDR3. Each record gives: V gene, J gene, CDR3 protein.

v_gene: TRBV11-3; j_gene: TRBJ2-1; CDR3aa: CASSLDSLAVYNEQFF
v_gene: TRBV3-1/TRBV3-2; j_gene: TRBJ1-2; CDR3aa: CAINQSHGTGRDGYTF
v_gene: TRBV5-1; j_gene: TRBJ1-5; CDR3aa: CASRRTGDSNQPQHF
v_gene: TRBV9; j_gene: TRBJ2-7; CDR3aa: CASSVGLAGSYEQYF
v_gene: TRBV5-1; j_gene: TRBJ2-3; CDR3aa: CASSLRAGLNTDTQYF
v_gene: TRBV18; j_gene: TRBJ2-1; CDR3aa: CASSPQGTYNEQFF
v_gene: TRBV6-5; j_gene: TRBJ2-7; CDR3aa: CASQMGDSSSYEQYF
v_gene: TRBV28; j_gene: TRBJ2-7; CDR3aa: CASSFHSNSYEQYF
v_gene: TRBV18; j_gene: TRBJ1-5; CDR3aa: CASSPRAGDSNQPQHF
v_gene: TRBV27; j_gene: TRBJ1-4; CDR3aa: CASSLAGAGEKLFF
v_gene: TRBV18; j_gene: TRBJ1-3; CDR3aa: CASSPYGTGRSGNTIYF
v_gene: TRBV6-1; j_gene: TRBJ1-2; CDR3aa: CASSDPTGNYGYTF
v_gene: TRBV7-2; j_gene: TRBJ2-1; CDR3aa: CASSKTSGSGNEQFF
v_gene: TRBV11-3; j_gene: TRBJ2-5; CDR3aa: CASSLDTETQYF
v_gene: TRBV3-1/TRBV3-2; j_gene: TRBJ2-7; CDR3aa: CASSQGTQTYEQYF
v_gene: TRBV20-1; j_gene: TRBJ1-5; CDR3aa: CSASRQDNQPQHF
v_gene: TRBV9; j_gene: TRBJ2-2; CDR3aa: CASSVGSGRDTGELFF
v_gene: TRBV5-4; j_gene: TRBJ2-7; CDR3aa: CASSLVQQGVYEQYF
v_gene: TRBV19; j_gene: TRBJ2-7; CDR3aa: CASSINSGSSYEQYF
v_gene: TRBV9; j_gene: TRBJ1-1; CDR3aa: CASSPGQGGTEAFF
v_gene: TRBV27; j_gene: TRBJ1-4; CDR3aa: CASSPDRRAEKLFF
v_gene: TRBV6-1; j_gene: TRBJ1-2; CDR3aa: CASSEVGSTANYGYTF
v_gene: TRBV3-1/TRBV3-2; j_gene: TRBJ1-1; CDR3aa: CASSQPDRSNTEAFF
v_gene: TRBV4-2; j_gene: TRBJ1-5; CDR3aa: CASSQRHDSNQPQHF
v_gene: TRBV28; j_gene: TRBJ2-1; CDR3aa: CASSSPGQGVDEQFF